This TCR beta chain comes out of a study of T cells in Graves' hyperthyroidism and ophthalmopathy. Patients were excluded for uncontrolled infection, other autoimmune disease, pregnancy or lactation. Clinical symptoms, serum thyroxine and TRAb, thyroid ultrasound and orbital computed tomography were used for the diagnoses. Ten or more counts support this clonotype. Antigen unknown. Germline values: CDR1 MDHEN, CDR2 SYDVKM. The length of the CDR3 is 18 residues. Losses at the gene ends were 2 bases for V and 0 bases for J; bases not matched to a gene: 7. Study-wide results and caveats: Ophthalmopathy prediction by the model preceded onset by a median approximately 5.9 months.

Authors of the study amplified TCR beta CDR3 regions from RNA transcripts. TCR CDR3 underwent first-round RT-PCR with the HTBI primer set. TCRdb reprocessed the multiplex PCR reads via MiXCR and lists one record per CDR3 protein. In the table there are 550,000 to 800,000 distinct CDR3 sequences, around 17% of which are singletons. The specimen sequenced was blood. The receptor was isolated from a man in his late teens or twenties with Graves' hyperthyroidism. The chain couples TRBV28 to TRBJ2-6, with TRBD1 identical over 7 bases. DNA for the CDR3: TGTGCCAGCAGTTTAGGGGGACAGCTCGCCTCTGGGGCCAACGTCCTGACTTTC. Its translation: CASSLGGQLASGANVLTF.